This T cell receptor (beta chain) was identified during a study of shared T cell receptors in the human thymus (dated by TCRdb to about 2021). In the study overall: The study examined how self-reactive, shared T-cell receptor alpha chains are generated in the human thymus.

CDR1 and CDR2 were assigned from the germline V gene as SGHDN and FVKESK. The V and J ends are trimmed by 4 bases and 0 bases, leaving 9 bases between them. The CDR3 numbers 15 residues from cysteine through phenylalanine. Kept here is only the CDR3 DNA, which spans 45 bases and is read in frame from base 1. Concerning this clone: Its antigen is currently not known. No base-level quality is on record; no much larger clone is a single base apart.

Libraries were built with the immunoSEQ multiplex PCR assay. TCRdb mirrors the immuneACCESS table, restricted to in-frame sequences. Some clones are absent from its copies; in checked studies, under half trace to an unresolved V gene, and the reason for the others is unknown. This sample has approximately 730,000 clones in its table, and 70% to 90% of those were observed once. The ten biggest clones cover 0.0095% to 0.011% of the sample. The sample was also linked to a second study, of human thymus T cells. As described in the second report: Donors were immunologically healthy infants undergoing open corrective cardiac surgery for congenital heart defects in Finland. The thymus tissue came from surgical resects taken out during corrective cardiac surgery. Usage of V and J gene segments appeared to be biased in both the thymic and the peripheral blood repertoires. Highly overlapping thymic TCR repertoires among unrelated individuals were reported in the related research. The study characterized TCR alpha and beta repertoires from fewer than 10 infant thymus samples and a few related peripheral blood samples. Donor ages ranging from roughly 7 to 250 days were recorded, and about six male and a couple of female infants were included in the cohort. After being mechanically released from the tissue, thymocytes were kept at -70 degrees C in pellets of roughly 9.5-32 million cells. A QIAsymphony instrument was used to extract genomic DNA from the frozen cell pellets. The immunoSEQ multiplex PCR assay was used to amplify the TCRB and TCRAD loci from a standardized quantity of quality-controlled genomic DNA. The amplicons covered the V(D)J region and were long enough to include the CDR3 and to identify the V and J genes. Through the commercial immunoSEQ service, the amplicons were sequenced on an Illumina platform. Primer bias and sequencing errors were corrected as previously described, and TCRAD and TCRB definitions were based on the IMGT database. The repertoires were analysed using immunoSEQ Analyzer 3.0 and VDJTools for basic statistics, V/J segment usage, diversity estimates, rarefaction and pairwise overlap. To estimate diversity, the Chao1, ChaoE, Efron-Thisted, Shannon and inverse Simpson indices were applied, and diversity was also estimated on datasets down-sampled to the smallest sample. Repertoire overlap used strict matching of CDR3 nucleotide sequence, V gene and J gene, with Jaccard-based multidimensional scaling clustering. On average, thymus samples gave 750,000 to 950,000 unique TCRB clonotypes, whereas blood samples gave approximately 84,000.

Recombination connected TRBV14 to TRBJ1-4; no D segment can be confidently identified. This TCR was sampled from a girl less than two years old with a congenital heart defect. Donor details come from another sample of the same person, matched by shared clones. The sequencing input was thymocytes. The CDR3 reads as follows: CASSLQITTNEKLFF. The bases are TGTGCCAGCAGCCTACAAATAACAACTAATGAAAAACTGTTTTTT.